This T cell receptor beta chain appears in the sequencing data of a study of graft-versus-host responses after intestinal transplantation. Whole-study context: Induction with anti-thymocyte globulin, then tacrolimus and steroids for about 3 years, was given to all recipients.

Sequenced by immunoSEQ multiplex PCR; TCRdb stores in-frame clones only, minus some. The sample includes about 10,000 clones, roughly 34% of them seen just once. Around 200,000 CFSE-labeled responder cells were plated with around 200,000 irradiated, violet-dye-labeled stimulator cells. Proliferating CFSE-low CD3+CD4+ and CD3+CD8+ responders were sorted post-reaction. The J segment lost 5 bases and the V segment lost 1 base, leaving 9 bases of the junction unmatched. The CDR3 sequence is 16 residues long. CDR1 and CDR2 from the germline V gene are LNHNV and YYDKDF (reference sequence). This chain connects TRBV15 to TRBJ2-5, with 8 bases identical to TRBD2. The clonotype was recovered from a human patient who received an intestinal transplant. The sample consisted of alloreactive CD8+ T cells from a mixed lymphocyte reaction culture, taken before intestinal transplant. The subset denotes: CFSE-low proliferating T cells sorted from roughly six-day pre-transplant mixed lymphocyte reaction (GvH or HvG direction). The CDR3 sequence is CATSRGSGGRFETQYF. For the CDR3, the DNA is TGTGCCACCAGCAGAGGATCGGGCGGGAGGTTCGAGACCCAGTACTTC.